This entry describes one T cell receptor (beta chain). Next came a second PCR, run for about 7 to 12 cycles, which used a sample-barcoded 5' primer along with a J-beta primer mix. TCRdb re-analysed the 5' RACE reads in MiXCR, keeping a single row per CDR3 protein. The table records about 640,000 distinct CDR3 sequences, 58% of them present only once. This entry belongs to a study of blood T cells in healthy people across ages. The amount of total RNA extracted per sample was at least 6 micrograms. With 6 bases clipped from V and 2 bases from J, the junction kept 12 bases outside the gene matches. CDR3 length equals 16 residues. CDR1 is DFQATT and CDR2 is SNEGSKA in the germline V gene (reference sequence).

Sample: blood. This clonotype was sampled from a man aged 55 to 70 in good health. The J gene is TRBJ2-3, the V gene TRBV20-1, with 9 bases identical to TRBD2. CDR3 DNA sequence: TGCAGTGCACCCGGTAGCGGGGGTTTATTCACAGATACGCAGTATTTT. Encoded protein: CSAPGSGGLFTDTQYF.